One and the same sample provided the 6 T cell receptor beta chains below, sequenced in a study of control samples from healthy donors and cancer patients (dated by TCRdb to the early 2020s). Receptor amplification or capture employed the immunoSEQ multiplex PCR assay. The table comes from immuneACCESS by way of TCRdb, which keeps in-frame sequences with V and J called. Part of the clones is missing from these tables; in studies checked, under half for an unresolved V gene and the rest for unknown reasons. Here the sample has 30,000 to 40,000 clones; approximately 93% occur a single time. The leading ten clones occupy 1.7% of the sample. Sample: PBMCs. The receptors originated from a man aged 40-49 years with colorectal cancer.

The chain uses TRBV2 and TRBJ2-7; either TRBD1 or TRBD2 may supply D (6 bases each). V was clipped by 9 bases and J by 5 bases, with 11 bases between them. CDR1 is SNHLY and CDR2 is FYNNEI in the germline V gene. This CDR3 is built from 11 residues. CDR3 region: CASRGRNEQYF. The DNA of the CDR3 is TGTGCCAGTCGGGGGCGGAACGAGCAGTACTTC.

The chain couples TRBV25-1 to TRBJ1-1; no clear D. The germline V gene has CDR1 MGHDK and CDR2 SYGVNS. Trimming removed 3 bases from V and 4 bases from J, with 12 bases in between. CDR3 length: 14 residues. DNA of the CDR3: TGTGCCAGCAGTGAGGAGGGCCGACTCACTGAAGCTTTCTTT. Translation: CASSEEGRLTEAFF.

This clone has only one observation. V gene TRBV4-1 combines with J gene TRBJ2-1; 10 nucleotides align to TRBD2. CDR3 size: 18 residues. Germline lookup yields CDR1 MGHRA and CDR2 YSYEKL. Germline trimming cut 3 bases from V and 4 bases from J; bases unmatched to any gene: 12. The CDR3 region has the DNA TGCGCCAGCAGCCATTGGAGCGGGGGGGCGGGCTTTTACAATGAGCAGTTCTTC. As protein: CASSHWSGGAGFYNEQFF.

The genes are TRBV5-4 and TRBJ2-7; 9 nucleotides align to TRBD1. Germline CDR1 SGHNT, CDR2 YYREEE (reference sequence). Trimming took 4 bases from V and 4 from J; bases not matched to a gene: 6. This CDR3 comprises 14 residues. The CDR3 region is CASSNQQGAYEQYF. The CDR3 DNA sequence: TGTGCCAGCAGCAACCAACAGGGGGCGTACGAGCAGTACTTC.

The J gene is TRBJ1-3, the V gene TRBV30; D remains ambiguous. Germline-derived CDR1 and CDR2 are GTSNPN and SVGIG (reference sequence). The V gene lost 6 bases and the J gene lost 3 bases, with 9 bases spanning the gap. The CDR3 runs 12 residues. This chain's CDR3 is CACRNSGNTIYF. As DNA, the CDR3 is TGTGCCTGCCGGAACAGTGGAAACACCATATATTTT.

The CDR3: CAIQAGTQETQYF. The DNA for the CDR3 is TGTGCCATTCAAGCGGGGACCCAAGAGACCCAGTACTTC. The chain has TRBV11-3 and TRBJ2-5; the match to TRBD2 covers 7 bases. This CDR3 has 13 residues. Losses at the gene ends were 10 bases for V and 1 base for J; bases not matched to a gene: 6. Germline V CDR1 and CDR2: SGHNT, YENEEA.